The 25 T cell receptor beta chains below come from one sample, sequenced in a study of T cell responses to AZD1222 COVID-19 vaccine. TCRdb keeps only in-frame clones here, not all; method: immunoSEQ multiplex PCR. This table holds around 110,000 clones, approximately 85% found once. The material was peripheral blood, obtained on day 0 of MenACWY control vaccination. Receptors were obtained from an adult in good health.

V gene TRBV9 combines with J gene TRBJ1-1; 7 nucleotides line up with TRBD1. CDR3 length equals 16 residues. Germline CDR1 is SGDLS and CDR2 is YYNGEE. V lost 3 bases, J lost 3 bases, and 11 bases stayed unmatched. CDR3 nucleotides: TGTGCCAGCAGCGGCGAATTGGCCAGGGGGGACACTGAAGCTTTCTTT. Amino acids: CASSGELARGDTEAFF.

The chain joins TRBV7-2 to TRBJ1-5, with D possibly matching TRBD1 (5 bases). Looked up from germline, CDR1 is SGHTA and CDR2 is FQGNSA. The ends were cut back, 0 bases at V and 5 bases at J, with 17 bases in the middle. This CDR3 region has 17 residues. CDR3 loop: CASSLALGRGADQPQHF. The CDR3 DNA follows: TGTGCCAGCAGCTTAGCGCTGGGGAGGGGCGCGGATCAGCCCCAGCATTTT.

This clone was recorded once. This chain's CDR3 is CASSGSFADAFTDTQYF. CDR3 coding DNA: TGTGCCAGCAGCGGGTCCTTTGCGGACGCTTTCACAGATACGCAGTATTTT. This rearrangement joins TRBV9 to TRBJ2-3; D ambiguous. V lost 3 bases and J lost 2, with 19 bases in between. The CDR3 sequence is 17 residues long. The germline CDR1 and CDR2 sequences are SGDLS and YYNGEE.

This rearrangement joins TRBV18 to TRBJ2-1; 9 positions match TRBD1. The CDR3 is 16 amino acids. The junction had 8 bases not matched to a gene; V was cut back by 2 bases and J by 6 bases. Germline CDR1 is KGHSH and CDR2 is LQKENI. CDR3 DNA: TGTGCCAGCTCACCAGTCTCCGGGACAGGGCTCAATGAGCAGTTCTTC. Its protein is CASSPVSGTGLNEQFF.

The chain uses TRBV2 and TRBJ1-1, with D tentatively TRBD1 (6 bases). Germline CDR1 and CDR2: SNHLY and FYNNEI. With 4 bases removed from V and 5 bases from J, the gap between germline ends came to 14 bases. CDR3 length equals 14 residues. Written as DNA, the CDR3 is TGTGCCAGCAGTGGGCGGGGGCCGCGGACTGAAGCTTTCTTT. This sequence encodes CASSGRGPRTEAFF.

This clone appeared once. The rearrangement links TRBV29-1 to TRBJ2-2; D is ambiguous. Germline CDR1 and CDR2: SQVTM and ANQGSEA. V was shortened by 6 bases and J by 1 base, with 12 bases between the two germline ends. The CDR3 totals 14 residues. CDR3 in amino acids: CSVSTTLNTGELFF. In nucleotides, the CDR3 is TGCAGCGTCTCGACCACGCTGAACACCGGGGAGCTGTTTTTT.

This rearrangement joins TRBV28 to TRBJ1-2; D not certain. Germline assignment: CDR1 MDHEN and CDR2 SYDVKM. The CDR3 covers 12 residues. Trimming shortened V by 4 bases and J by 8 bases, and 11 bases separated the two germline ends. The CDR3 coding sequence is TGTGCCAGCAGTTCAGCCATTGAAGGCTACACCTTC. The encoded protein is CASSSAIEGYTF.

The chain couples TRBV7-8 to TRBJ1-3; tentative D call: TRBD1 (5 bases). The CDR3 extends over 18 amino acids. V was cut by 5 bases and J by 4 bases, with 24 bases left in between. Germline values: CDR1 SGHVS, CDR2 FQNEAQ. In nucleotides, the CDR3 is TGTGCCAGCAGCCAGGGCGAGTACGGCAGATCTAAAGGAAACACCATATATTTT. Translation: CASSQGEYGRSKGNTIYF.

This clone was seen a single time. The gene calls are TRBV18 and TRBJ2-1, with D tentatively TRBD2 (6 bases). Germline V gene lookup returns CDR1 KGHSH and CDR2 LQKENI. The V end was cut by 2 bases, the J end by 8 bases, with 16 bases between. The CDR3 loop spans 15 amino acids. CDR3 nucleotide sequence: TGTGCCAGCTCACCAAGTACGGGGCCGGGGGATGAGCAGTTCTTC. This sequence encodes CASSPSTGPGDEQFF.

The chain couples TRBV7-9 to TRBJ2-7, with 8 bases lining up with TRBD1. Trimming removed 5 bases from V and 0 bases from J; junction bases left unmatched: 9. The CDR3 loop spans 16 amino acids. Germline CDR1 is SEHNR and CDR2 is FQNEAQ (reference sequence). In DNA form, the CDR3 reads TGTGCCAGCAGCCTCAGAGGGGACAGGTACTCCTACGAGCAGTACTTC. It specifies CASSLRGDRYSYEQYF.

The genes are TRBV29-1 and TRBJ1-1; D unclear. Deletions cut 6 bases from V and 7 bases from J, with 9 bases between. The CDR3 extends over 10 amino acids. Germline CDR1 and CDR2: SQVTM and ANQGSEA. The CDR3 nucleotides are TGCAGCGTCCAGGAAAATGAAGCTTTCTTT. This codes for CSVQENEAFF.

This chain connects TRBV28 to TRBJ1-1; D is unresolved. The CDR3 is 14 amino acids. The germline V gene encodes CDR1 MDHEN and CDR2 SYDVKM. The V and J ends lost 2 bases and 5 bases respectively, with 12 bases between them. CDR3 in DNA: TGTGCCAGCAGTTTAGTAGGCAGAGGAACTGAAGCTTTCTTT. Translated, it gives CASSLVGRGTEAFF. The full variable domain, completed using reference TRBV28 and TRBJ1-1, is DVKVTQSSRYLVKRTGEKVFLECVQDMDHENMFWYRQDPGLGLRLIYFSYDVKMKEKGDIPEGYSVSREKKERFSLILESASTNQTSMYLCASSLVGRGTEAFFGQGTRLTVV.

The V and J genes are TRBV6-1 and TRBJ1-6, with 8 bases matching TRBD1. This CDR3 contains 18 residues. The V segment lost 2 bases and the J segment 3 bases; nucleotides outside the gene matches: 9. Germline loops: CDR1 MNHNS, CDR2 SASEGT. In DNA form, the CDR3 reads TGTGCCAGCAGTGAAAACGGGGGACAGGCCGTCTATAATTCACCCCTCCACTTT. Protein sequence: CASSENGGQAVYNSPLHF.

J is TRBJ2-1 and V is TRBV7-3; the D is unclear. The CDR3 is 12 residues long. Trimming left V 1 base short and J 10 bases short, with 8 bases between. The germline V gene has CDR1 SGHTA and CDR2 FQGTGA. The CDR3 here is CASSLSPGEQFF. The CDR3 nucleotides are TGTGCCAGCAGCTTAAGTCCAGGAGAGCAGTTCTTC.

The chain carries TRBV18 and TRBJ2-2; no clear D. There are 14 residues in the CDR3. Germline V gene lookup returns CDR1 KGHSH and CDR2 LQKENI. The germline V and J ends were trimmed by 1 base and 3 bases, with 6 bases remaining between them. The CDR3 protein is CASSPQTYTGELFF. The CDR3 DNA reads TGTGCCAGCTCACCACAGACCTACACCGGGGAGCTGTTTTTT.

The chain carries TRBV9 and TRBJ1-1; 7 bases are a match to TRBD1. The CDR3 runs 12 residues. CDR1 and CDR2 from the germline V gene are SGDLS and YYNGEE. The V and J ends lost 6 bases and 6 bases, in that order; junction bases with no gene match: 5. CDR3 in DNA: TGTGCCAGCACTCGACAGGGCCCTGAAGCTTTCTTT. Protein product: CASTRQGPEAFF.

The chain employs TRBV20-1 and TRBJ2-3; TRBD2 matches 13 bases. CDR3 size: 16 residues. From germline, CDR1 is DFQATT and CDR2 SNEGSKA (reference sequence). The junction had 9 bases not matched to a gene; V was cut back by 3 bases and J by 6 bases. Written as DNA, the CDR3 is TGCAGTGCTAGTCCGCGGGGGACTAGCGGGGCGGATACGCAGTATTTT. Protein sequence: CSASPRGTSGADTQYF.

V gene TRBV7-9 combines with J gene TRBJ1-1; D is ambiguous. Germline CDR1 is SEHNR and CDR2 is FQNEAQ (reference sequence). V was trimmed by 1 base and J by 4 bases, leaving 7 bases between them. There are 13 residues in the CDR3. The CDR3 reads CASSLEMGTEAFF. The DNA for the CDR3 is TGTGCCAGCAGCTTAGAGATGGGCACTGAAGCTTTCTTT.

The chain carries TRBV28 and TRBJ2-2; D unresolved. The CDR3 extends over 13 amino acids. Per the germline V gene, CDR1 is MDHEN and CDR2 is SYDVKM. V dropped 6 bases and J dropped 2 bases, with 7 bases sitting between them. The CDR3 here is CASSSLNTGELFF. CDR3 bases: TGTGCCAGCAGCTCCCTAAACACCGGGGAGCTGTTTTTT.

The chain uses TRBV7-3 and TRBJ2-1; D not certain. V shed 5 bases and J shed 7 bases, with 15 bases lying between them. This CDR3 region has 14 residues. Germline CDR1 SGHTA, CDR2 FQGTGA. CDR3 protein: CASSPSPAGNEQFF. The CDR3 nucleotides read TGTGCCAGCAGCCCTTCCCCTGCCGGGAATGAGCAGTTCTTC.

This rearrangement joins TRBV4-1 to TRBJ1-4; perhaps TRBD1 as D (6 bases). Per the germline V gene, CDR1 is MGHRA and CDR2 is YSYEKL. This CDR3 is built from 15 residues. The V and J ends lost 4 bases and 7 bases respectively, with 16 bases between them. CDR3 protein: CASSLNREVREKLFF. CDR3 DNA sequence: TGCGCCAGCAGCCTCAACAGGGAGGTTCGTGAAAAACTGTTTTTT.

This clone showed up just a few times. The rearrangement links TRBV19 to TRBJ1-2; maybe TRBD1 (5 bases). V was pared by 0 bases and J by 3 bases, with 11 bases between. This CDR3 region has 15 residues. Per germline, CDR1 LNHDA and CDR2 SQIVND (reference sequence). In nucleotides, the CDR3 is TGTGCCAGTAGTATAGATGAGGGGCGCGACTATGGCTACACCTTC. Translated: CASSIDEGRDYGYTF.

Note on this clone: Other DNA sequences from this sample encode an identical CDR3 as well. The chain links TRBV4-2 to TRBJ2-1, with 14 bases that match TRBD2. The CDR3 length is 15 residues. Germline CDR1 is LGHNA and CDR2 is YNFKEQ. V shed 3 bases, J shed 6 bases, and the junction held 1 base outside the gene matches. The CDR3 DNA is TGTGCCAGCAGCCAGACTAGCGGGGGGGCCAATGAGCAGTTCTTC. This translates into CASSQTSGGANEQFF.

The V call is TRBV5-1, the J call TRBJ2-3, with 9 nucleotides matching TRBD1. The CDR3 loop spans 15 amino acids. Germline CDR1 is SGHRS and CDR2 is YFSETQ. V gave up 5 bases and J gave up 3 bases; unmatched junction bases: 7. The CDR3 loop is CASSPDRGGTDTQYF. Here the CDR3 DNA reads TGCGCCAGCAGTCCGGACAGGGGAGGGACAGATACGCAGTATTTT. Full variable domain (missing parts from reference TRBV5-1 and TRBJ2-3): KAGVTQTPRYLIKTRGQQVTLSCSPISGHRSVSWYQQTPGQGLQFLFEYFSETQRNKGNFPGRFSGRQFSNSRSEMNVSTLELGDSALYLCASSPDRGGTDTQYFGPGTRLTVL.

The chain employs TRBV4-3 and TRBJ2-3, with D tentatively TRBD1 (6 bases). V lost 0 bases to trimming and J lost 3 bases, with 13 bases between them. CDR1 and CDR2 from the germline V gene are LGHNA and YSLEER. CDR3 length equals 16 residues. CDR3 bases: TGCGCCAGCAGCCAAGATAGTGGGCAGGGGACAGATACGCAGTATTTT. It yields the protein CASSQDSGQGTDTQYF.